Listed below are T cell receptor beta chains from one sample, sequenced in a study of T-cell reconstitution after alpha-beta-depleted transplantation in children. One entry per CDR3 protein, called by TCRdb with MiXCR from the PCR reads. The sample contains just over 950,000 distinct CDR3 sequences, roughly 31% of which appear only once. The sequencing used PBMCs, mostly from graft donor cells, collected 360 days after TCRalphabeta/CD19-depleted stem cell transplant. These receptors were obtained from a boy under two years old who had a stem cell transplant for SCID, so the T cells may come from the graft donor. CDR3s include the opening cysteine and the closing phenylalanine or tryptophan. A D gene is named only where the DNA matches it firmly. Clone size is not always given. Where it is, it says once, few, many or a class for expanded clones.

TRBD1,TRBJ2-2,NA,TRBV11-2,TGTGCCAGCAGCCCGGGACAGTATCCCGGGGAGCTGTTTTTT,CASSPGQYPGELFF
NA,TRBJ2-1,few,TRBV4-2,TGTGCCAGCAGCCAAGAAGGTACAGGGTGGGATGAGCAGTTCTTC,CASSQEGTGWDEQFF
NA,TRBJ2-7,few,TRBV7-2,TGTGCCAGCAGCTTAGCGTTGGGCCCCCTGGAGCAGTACTTC,CASSLALGPLEQYF
TRBD1,TRBJ2-7,NA,TRBV29-1,TGCAGCGTCGCACAGGGGGGCTACGAGCAGTACTTC,CSVAQGGYEQYF
NA,TRBJ1-1,few,TRBV20-1,TGCAGTGCTAGAGAGGGGACATTGAACACTGAAGCTTTCTTT,CSAREGTLNTEAFF
TRBD1,TRBJ1-5,few,TRBV12-3/TRBV12-4,TGTGCCAGCAGTTCCAGAGCAGGGGGCGTAGGTAATCAGCCCCAGCATTTT,CASSSRAGGVGNQPQHF
NA,TRBJ2-5,NA,TRBV5-1,TGCGCCAGCAGCGAGGGACACCCCCAAGAGACCCAGTACTTC,CASSEGHPQETQYF
TRBD2,TRBJ2-1,few,TRBV2,TGTGCCAGCAGTGATGGGTGGACTAGACACCTCTTC,CASSDGWTRHLF
NA,TRBJ2-1,NA,TRBV20-1,TGCAGTGTTGTTGAGAAAAGCTCCTACAATGAGCAGTTCTTC,CSVVEKSSYNEQFF
TRBD1,TRBJ2-7,few,TRBV5-6,TGTGCCAGCAGCTTAGCCGGGACAGGGATGTCCTACGAGCAGTACTTC,CASSLAGTGMSYEQYF
NA,TRBJ2-1,NA,TRBV18,TGTGCCAGCTCATCGGCGGACCCTGGGCAGTTCTTC,CASSSADPGQFF
TRBD1,TRBJ1-2,NA,TRBV15,TGTGCCACCAGCAGAGATCTCCAGGGGGAGGGTGACTATGGCTACACCTTC,CATSRDLQGEGDYGYTF
NA,TRBJ1-5,NA,TRBV12-3/TRBV12-4,TGTGCCAGCAGCCCCGGGGGAGGGGAACAGCCCCAGCATTTT,CASSPGGGEQPQHF
TRBD1,TRBJ1-1,many,TRBV12-3/TRBV12-4,TGCGCCAGCAGCCCGCGGACAGGGAACACTGAAGCTTTCTTT,CASSPRTGNTEAFF
NA,TRBJ2-2,few,TRBV5-6,TGTGCCAGCAGCCGGCAGGGGTTCGGGGAGCTGTTTTTT,CASSRQGFGELFF
TRBD1,TRBJ2-1,NA,TRBV5-1,TGCGCCAGCAGCTTTCGGGACAGGGCAAACAATGAGCAGTTCTTC,CASSFRDRANNEQFF
NA,TRBJ2-1,NA,TRBV3-1,TGTGCCAGCAGCCAGGGAAGAGAGCAGTTCTTC,CASSQGREQFF
TRBD1,TRBJ2-5,NA,TRBV7-9,TGTGCCAGCACCCTCCATCCGGGACAGGGGGCCCAGTACTTC,CASTLHPGQGAQYF
NA,TRBJ1-5,NA,TRBV28,TGTGCCAGCAGGCCGGGTATTGGCAATCAGCCCCAGCATTTT,CASRPGIGNQPQHF
TRBD2,TRBJ2-1,NA,TRBV20-1,TGCAGTGCTGGGGGACTAGGGAACAATGAGCAGTTCTTC,CSAGGLGNNEQFF
NA,TRBJ1-2,once,TRBV12-3/TRBV12-4,TGTGCCACCGGCGGGCGCTATGGCTATACCTTC,CATGGRYGYTF
NA,TRBJ2-5,NA,TRBV18,TGTGCCAGCTCACCACTGGTTGGACAGCAAGAGACCCAGTACTTC,CASSPLVGQQETQYF
NA,TRBJ2-2,few,TRBV7-3,TGTGCCAGCAGCTTAACGTGGGGCACCGGGGAGCTGTTTTTT,CASSLTWGTGELFF
NA,TRBJ2-3,NA,TRBV29-1,TGCAGCGTTGACCAGGAGTATTTT,CSVDQEYF
TRBD1,TRBJ2-1,NA,TRBV3-1,TGTGCCAGCAGCCTGACAGGGGGACAACACAATGAGCAGTTCTTC,CASSLTGGQHNEQFF
NA,TRBJ1-1,NA,TRBV9,TGTGCCAGCAGCGTATACCAGTACCCGCCGCCCACTGAAGCTTTCTTT,CASSVYQYPPPTEAFF
TRBD2,TRBJ2-5,few,TRBV20-1,TGCAGTGCATACGGGGGGGTTGGAGAGACCCAGTACTTC,CSAYGGVGETQYF
NA,TRBJ1-5,NA,TRBV20-1,TGCAGTGCTAGGCCAATGGCGGGGGTACGCAATCAGCCCCAGCATTTT,CSARPMAGVRNQPQHF
NA,TRBJ1-1,NA,TRBV20-1,TGCAGTGCTAGAGATTCCGAGGCCCCGACCGGGAACACTGAAGCTTTCTTT,CSARDSEAPTGNTEAFF
NA,TRBJ1-2,once,TRBV5-1,TGCGCCAGCAGAATCGATCAGAGCTACACCTTC,CASRIDQSYTF
NA,TRBJ1-2,NA,TRBV29-1,TGCAGCGTTGCCTCGCAGGCCCGCTATGGCTACACCTTC,CSVASQARYGYTF
NA,TRBJ2-1,few,TRBV24-1,TGTGCCACCAGTGATTGGGACGGGTCCTACAATGAGCAGTTCTTC,CATSDWDGSYNEQFF
NA,TRBJ2-6,NA,TRBV27,TGTGCCAGCAGCCGTGGGGCGTGGGGGGCCAACGTCCTGACTTTC,CASSRGAWGANVLTF
NA,TRBJ2-5,many,TRBV12-3/TRBV12-4,TGTGCCAGCAGTTTCGGGGGAGTGGAGACCCAGTACTTC,CASSFGGVETQYF
NA,TRBJ2-3,NA,TRBV19,TGTGCCAGTAAGGTCGGTGGCACAGATACGCAGTATTTT,CASKVGGTDTQYF
NA,TRBJ2-1,NA,TRBV5-5,TGTGCCAGCAGCTATGGTTTTACGTTTGATGAGCAGTTCTTC,CASSYGFTFDEQFF
NA,TRBJ1-2,NA,TRBV20-1,TGCAGTGCTAGAGATGGTGACAAATTCTATGGCTACACCTTC,CSARDGDKFYGYTF
NA,TRBJ1-4,NA,TRBV20-1,TGCAGTGTTGTGACAAGGAATGAAAAACTGTTTTTT,CSVVTRNEKLFF
NA,TRBJ2-1,NA,TRBV28,TGTGCCAGCAGTTTAATGAGGGGGGTCAACAATGAGCAGTTCTTC,CASSLMRGVNNEQFF
NA,TRBJ2-1,NA,TRBV11-2,TGTGCCAGCAGCTTAGGAGGCGGGGCTAGGAACAATGAGCAGTTCTTC,CASSLGGGARNNEQFF
NA,TRBJ1-5,NA,TRBV27,TGTGCCAGCAGTCCGTATTCCCTGGGGCCCCAGCATTTT,CASSPYSLGPQHF
NA,TRBJ1-6,NA,TRBV20-1,TGCAGTGCTAGTCACGGGACCGGGATAGAGGGACCCCTCCACTTT,CSASHGTGIEGPLHF
TRBD2,TRBJ2-5,NA,TRBV9,TGTGCCAGCAGCGTCAGCGGGGGGGCCATCGAGACCCAGTACTTC,CASSVSGGAIETQYF
TRBD2,TRBJ2-5,NA,TRBV7-2,TGTGCCAGCAGTTACCGGGGGGGCCACGAGACCCAGTACTTC,CASSYRGGHETQYF
NA,TRBJ2-3,many,TRBV5-4,TGTGCCAGCAGCTCCAAGGGCACAGATACGCAGTATTTT,CASSSKGTDTQYF
TRBD1,TRBJ2-1,few,TRBV5-1,TGCGCCAGCAGCTTGATTATGGGGACAGGGGGAGTTGAGCAGTTCTTC,CASSLIMGTGGVEQFF
NA,TRBJ2-5,few,TRBV5-1,TGCGCCAGCAGCGGCGGGGGCGGGGAAGAGACCCAGTACTTC,CASSGGGGEETQYF
NA,TRBJ1-1,NA,TRBV7-9,TGTGCCAGCAGCCAACAACAGGGAATTTACACTGAAGCTTTCTTT,CASSQQQGIYTEAFF
NA,TRBJ2-5,NA,TRBV3-1,TGTGCCAGCAGCCCCCAACAGGGGACTAAGGGCGAGACCCAGTACTTC,CASSPQQGTKGETQYF
TRBD1,TRBJ1-4,few,TRBV10-3,TGTGCCATCAGTCCCGGGACAGGGGTCGGGGAAAAACTGTTTTTT,CAISPGTGVGEKLFF
TRBD1,TRBJ2-1,few,TRBV25-1,TGTGCCAGCAGTGGGCGACAGGGACCCTACAATGAGCAGTTCTTC,CASSGRQGPYNEQFF
NA,TRBJ2-3,NA,TRBV3-1,TGTGCCAGCAGCCCGACCGAGGGGACCACAGATACGCAGTATTTT,CASSPTEGTTDTQYF
NA,TRBJ1-2,few,TRBV12-3/TRBV12-4,TGTGCCAGCAGTTTTAACCAGGGGTATGGCTACACCTTC,CASSFNQGYGYTF
NA,TRBJ1-1,few,TRBV6-2/TRBV6-3,TGTGCCAGCCTAGGTTGGACTGAAGCTTTCTTT,CASLGWTEAFF
TRBD1,TRBJ2-1,few,TRBV19,TGTGCCAGCCATTCTCCCGGGACAGGGGACGGTGAGCAGTTCTTC,CASHSPGTGDGEQFF